This TCR beta chain was recorded in a study of early T cells in non-severe SARS-CoV-2 infection (dated by TCRdb to the early 2020s). Regarding the research as a whole: TCR sequencing used bulk RNA from unsorted whole blood, so alpha and beta chains could not be paired. What the research found in general, with its limitations: VDJdb matching was skewed toward anti-spike CD8 responses and likely underestimated virus-specific expansions by missing private and CD4 specificities.

This clonotype was picked up many times. This receptor's antigen is unknown. No per-base quality is available; no much larger clone lies one base away. The method was 5' RACE. Sequencing was carried out with a NextSeq 500. To correct for sequencing error and PCR bias, the TCR library protocol tagged individual cDNA molecules with unique molecular identifiers. Sequencing covered both TCR alpha and beta chains, and within each sample the abundances of alpha and beta sequences were tightly co-correlated. Per the source publication's procedure: Decombinator V4 was used to annotate the V gene, J gene and CDR3 of the TCR sequences. Expanded TCRs were defined as changing significantly between any two time points under a Poisson model with p below 0.0001. Abundances of TCRs were expressed as counts per million after normalisation to the total number of TCRs sequenced in each sample. TRAV1-2 paired with TRAJ12, TRAJ20 or TRAJ33 defined MAIT TCRs, while TRAV10 paired with TRAJ18 defined iNKT TCRs. VDJdb, accessed on 1 November 2021, was searched for TCRs annotated for CMV, EBV and SARS-CoV-2, and TCRs annotated for more than one antigen were excluded. The raw public data were reprocessed by TCRdb itself: fastp quality trimming at Q25, MiXCR clonotype calling, in-frame beta chains only. Each CDR3 protein appears once, grouped with its most common genes and DNA. Clone size and V and J calls follow TCRdb, not the original study. Within this sample are more than 60,000 distinct CDR3 sequences, with about 9% of them counted one time only. The biggest ten clones account for 4.5% to 6.5% of the sample.

Looking up the germline V gene yields CDR1 SQVTM and CDR2 ANQGSEA. From its cysteine to its phenylalanine, the CDR3 spans 14 amino acids. The entry retains the CDR3 DNA only, 42 bases that are in frame from base 1. A distance of 9 bases separates the germline ends of V and J, which lose 3 bases and 1 base respectively. This was a case-control study nested in a cohort of healthcare workers in London, UK, who had nasopharyngeal swab PCR tests and blood samples taken every week. Healthcare workers were recruited between 23 and 31 March 2020, during the week of the UK lockdown, and were followed weekly for up to roughly 15 weeks.

The clonotype comes from an adult who was a healthcare worker with PCR-confirmed SARS-CoV-2 infection or an uninfected control (not recorded which). The V and J genes are TRBV29-1 and TRBJ2-2, with the D gene call left open. Material for sequencing was whole blood. The CDR3 in this case is CSVDDQQNTGELFF. The sequenced DNA: TGCAGCGTTGATGACCAACAGAACACCGGGGAGCTGTTTTTT.